There are many counts of the clone carrying this T cell receptor beta chain. This entry comes from a study of read filtering for tumor transcriptome and immune sequencing. From approximately 400 ng of RNA, a library with molecular barcoded alpha/delta and beta/gamma adaptors was made. TCRdb independently ran MiXCR on the reads; one entry per CDR3 protein. The sample has about 40,000 distinct CDR3 sequences, 12% seen once. Germline V gene lookup returns CDR1 SEHNR and CDR2 FQNEAQ (reference sequence). Trimming shortened V by 6 bases and J by 3 bases, and 16 bases separated the two germline ends. This CDR3 has 15 residues.

The genes are TRBV7-9 and TRBJ2-3, with D possibly matching TRBD1 (6 bases). The clonotype comes from a donor aged 40 or over with multiple myeloma. The sequenced sample was a population of CD138-negative cells sorted from bone marrow. The chain's CDR3 is CASSWGQLVTDTQYF. The CDR3 DNA reads as TGTGCCAGCAGTTGGGGGCAACTAGTTACAGATACGCAGTATTTT. Looking up the rest from reference TRBV7-9 and TRBJ2-3 gives the full variable domain: DTGVSQNPRHKITKRGQNVTFRCDPISEHNRLYWYRQTLGQGPEFLTYFQNEAQLEKSRLLSDRFSAERPKGSFSTLEIQRTEQGDSAMYLCASSWGQLVTDTQYFGPGTRLTVL.